This entry describes one T cell receptor (beta chain). What it recognizes is unknown. Sequencing used immunoSEQ multiplex PCR; TCRdb keeps in-frame clones, though not all of them. The sample lists fewer than 200,000 clones, 85% to 95% occurring once. J gave up 7 bases and V 0 bases, and 3 bases lay outside the gene matches. Per germline, CDR1 SNHLY and CDR2 FYNNEI. This CDR3 spans 15 amino acids. This entry is derived from a study of T cell responses to AZD1222 COVID-19 vaccine. Findings and limits, study-wide: Across the whole spike, CD4 TCRs peaked at regions 160-218 and 743-854. Breadth and depth of Spike-specific TCRs rose after two AZD1222 doses.

The source was peripheral blood, collected on day 0 of AZD1222 vaccination. This TCR was recovered from an adult in good health. J is TRBJ1-6 and V is TRBV2, with TRBD1 matching over 7 bases. Here the CDR3 reads CASSEAPGQNSPLHF. The DNA for the CDR3 is TGTGCCAGCAGTGAAGCACCGGGACAGAATTCACCCCTCCACTTT.